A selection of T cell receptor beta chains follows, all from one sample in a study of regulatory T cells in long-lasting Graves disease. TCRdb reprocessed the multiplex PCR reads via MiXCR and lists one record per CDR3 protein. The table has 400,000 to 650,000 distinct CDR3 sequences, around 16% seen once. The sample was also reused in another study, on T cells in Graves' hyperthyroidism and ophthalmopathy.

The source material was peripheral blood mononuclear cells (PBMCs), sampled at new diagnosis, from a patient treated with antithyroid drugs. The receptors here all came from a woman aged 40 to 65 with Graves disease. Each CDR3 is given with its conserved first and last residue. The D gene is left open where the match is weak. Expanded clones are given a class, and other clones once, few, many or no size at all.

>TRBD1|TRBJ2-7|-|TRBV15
CATSGRTGASYEQYF
TGTGCCACCAGCGGCAGGACAGGGGCCTCCTACGAGCAGTACTTC
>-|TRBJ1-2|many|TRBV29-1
CSVGGIGGAYGYTF
TGCAGCGTTGGGGGGATTGGAGGTGCCTATGGCTACACCTTC
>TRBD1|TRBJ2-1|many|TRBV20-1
CSASRDRVNEQFF
TGCAGTGCTAGCCGGGACAGGGTCAATGAGCAGTTCTTC
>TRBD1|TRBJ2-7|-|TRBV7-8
CASSRYSGTGSYEQYF
TGTGCCAGCAGCCGTTACTCCGGGACAGGCTCCTACGAGCAGTACTTC
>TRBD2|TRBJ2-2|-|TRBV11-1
CASSPGGLAGGTLNTGELFF
TGTGCCAGCAGCCCCGGCGGGTTAGCGGGGGGTACCCTGAACACCGGGGAGCTGTTTTTT
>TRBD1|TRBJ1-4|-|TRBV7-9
CASSLVSGQGGEKLFF
TGTGCCAGCAGCTTAGTTTCGGGACAGGGGGGTGAAAAACTGTTTTTT
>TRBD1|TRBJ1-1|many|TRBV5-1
CASSPGQMNTEAFF
TGTGCCAGCAGCCCGGGACAGATGAACACTGAAGCTTTCTTT
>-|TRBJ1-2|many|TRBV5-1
CASSPGHNYGYTF
TGCGCCAGCAGCCCAGGACATAACTATGGCTACACCTTC
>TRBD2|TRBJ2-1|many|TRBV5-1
CASSLASSGGMYNEQFF
TGCGCCAGCAGCTTGGCATCTAGCGGGGGGATGTACAATGAGCAGTTCTTC
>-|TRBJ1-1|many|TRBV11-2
CASRISPNTEAFF
TGTGCCAGCAGAATTAGTCCTAACACTGAAGCTTTCTTT
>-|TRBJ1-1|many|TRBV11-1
CASSSETPGAFF
TGTGCCAGCAGCTCCGAGACGCCAGGAGCTTTCTTT
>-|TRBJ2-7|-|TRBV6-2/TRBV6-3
CASSFGQLYEQYF
TGTGCCAGCAGTTTCGGACAGCTCTACGAGCAGTACTTC
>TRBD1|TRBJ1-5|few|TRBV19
CASSMVGGETQPQHF
TGTGCCAGTAGTATGGTAGGGGGCGAAACTCAGCCCCAGCATTTT
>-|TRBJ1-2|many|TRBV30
CAWSVGVGYTF
TGTGCCTGGAGTGTCGGGGTCGGCTACACCTTC
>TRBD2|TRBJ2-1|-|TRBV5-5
CASSASGTSGYSSYNEQFF
TGTGCCAGCAGCGCTTCCGGGACTAGCGGGTACAGCTCCTACAATGAGCAGTTCTTC
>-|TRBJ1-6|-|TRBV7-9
CASLPLRGNSPLHF
TGTGCCAGCTTACCACTACGGGGTAATTCACCCCTCCACTTT
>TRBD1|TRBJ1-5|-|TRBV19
CASSILDRGYTNQPQHF
TGTGCCAGTAGTATACTGGACAGGGGGTATACCAATCAGCCCCAGCATTTT
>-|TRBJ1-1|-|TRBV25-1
CASRGQGETEAFF
TGTGCCAGCCGGGGGCAGGGTGAAACTGAAGCTTTCTTT
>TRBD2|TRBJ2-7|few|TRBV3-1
CASSSHSGGNSYEQYF
TGTGCCAGCAGCTCTCATAGCGGGGGGAACTCCTACGAGCAGTACTTC
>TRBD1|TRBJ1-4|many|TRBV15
CATSRGGQGREKLFF
TGTGCCACCAGCAGAGGGGGACAGGGTCGGGAAAAACTGTTTTTT
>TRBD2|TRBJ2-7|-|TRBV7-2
CASSRVMWVAGVDEQYF
TGTGCCAGCAGCCGAGTTATGTGGGTAGCGGGGGTCGACGAGCAGTACTTC
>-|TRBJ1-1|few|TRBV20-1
CSARVPLGDTEAFF
TGCAGTGCGCGTGTTCCTTTGGGGGACACTGAAGCTTTCTTT
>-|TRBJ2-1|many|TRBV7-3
CASSLDAGYNEQFF
TGTGCCAGCAGCTTGGATGCGGGGTACAATGAGCAGTTCTTC
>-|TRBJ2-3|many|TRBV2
CASKYSADSVRTDTQYF
TGTGCCAGCAAATACTCAGCCGACTCCGTGAGAACAGATACGCAGTATTTT
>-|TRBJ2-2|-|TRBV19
CASSSSVPNTGELFF
TGTGCCAGTAGTAGTTCTGTACCGAACACCGGGGAGCTGTTTTTT
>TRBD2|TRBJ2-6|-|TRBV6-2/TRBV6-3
CASSYGGAGANVLTF
TGTGCCAGCAGTTACGGGGGGGCTGGGGCCAACGTCCTGACTTTC
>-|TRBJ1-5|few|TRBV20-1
CSAGGPLGPNQPQHF
TGCAGTGCTGGAGGACCCCTTGGCCCCAATCAGCCCCAGCATTTT
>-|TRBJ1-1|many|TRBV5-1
CASSSSTGKGGFF
TGCGCCAGCAGCTCCTCGACAGGTAAAGGTGGTTTCTTT
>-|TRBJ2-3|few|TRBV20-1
CSVRGLTDTQYF
TGCAGTGTCCGGGGGCTCACAGATACGCAGTATTTT
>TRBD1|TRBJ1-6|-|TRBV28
CASSSPRTGTYSPLHF
TGTGCCAGCAGCTCCCCTCGGACAGGTACTTATTCACCCCTCCACTTT
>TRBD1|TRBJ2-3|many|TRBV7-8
CASSFTDRVSTDTQYF
TGTGCCAGCAGCTTTACTGACAGGGTTAGCACAGATACGCAGTATTTT
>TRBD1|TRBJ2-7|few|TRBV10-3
CAIRTGTGESEQYF
TGTGCCATCAGGACCGGGACAGGGGAGAGCGAGCAGTACTTC
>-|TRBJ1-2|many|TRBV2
CASSAEGSSYGYTF
TGTGCCAGCAGTGCAGAGGGGAGCTCCTATGGCTACACCTTC
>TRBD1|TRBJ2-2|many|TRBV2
CASNKDRDTGELFF
TGTGCCAGCAATAAGGACAGGGACACCGGGGAGCTGTTTTTT
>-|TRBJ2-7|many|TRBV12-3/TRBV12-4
CASSLDRVTPYEQYF
TGTGCCAGCAGTTTAGACAGGGTCACTCCCTACGAGCAGTACTTC
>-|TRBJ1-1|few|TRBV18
CASSPGVAGTEAFF
TGTGCCAGCTCACCAGGGGTAGCTGGCACTGAAGCTTTCTTT
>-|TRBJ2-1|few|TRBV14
CASSSWTENEQFF
TGTGCCAGCAGCTCTTGGACAGAAAATGAGCAGTTCTTC
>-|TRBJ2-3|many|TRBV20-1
CSQSEVRTDTQYF
TGCAGTCAATCGGAGGTGAGGACAGATACGCAGTATTTT
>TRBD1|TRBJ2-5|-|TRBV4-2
CASSRDSGTGETQYF
TGTGCCAGCAGCCGCGACTCCGGGACAGGTGAAACCCAGTACTTC